Listed below are T cell receptor beta chains from one sample, sequenced in a study of blood T cell repertoires in COVID-19. Method: immunoSEQ multiplex PCR; TCRdb's copy keeps in-frame clones and lacks some. Among 38,000 or so clones listed, approximately 78% were seen once. The specimen sequenced was peripheral blood. The receptors shown here come from a human donor in a cohort sampled during active or convalescent COVID-19. The donor label of this sample is uncertain. CDR3s include the opening cysteine and the closing phenylalanine or tryptophan. The D gene is left open where the match is weak.

d_gene	v_gene	j_gene	CDR3aa	CDR3nt
.	TRBV5-4	TRBJ2-5	CASSVGTGQETQYF	TGTGCCAGCAGCGTGGGGACTGGCCAAGAGACCCAGTACTTC
.	TRBV12-5	TRBJ2-1	CASGLVPRGGNEQFF	TGTGCTAGTGGTTTGGTACCGAGGGGGGGGAATGAGCAGTTCTTC
.	TRBV29-1	TRBJ1-2	CSVEDRGGASGYTF	TGCAGCGTTGAAGATAGGGGGGGCGCGTCTGGCTACACCTTC
.	TRBV18	TRBJ1-1	CASSTLDRNTEAFF	TGTGCCAGCTCAACCCTAGACAGGAACACTGAAGCTTTCTTT
.	TRBV29-1	TRBJ1-4	CSVGAGNEKLFF	TGCAGCGTTGGTGCGGGAAACGAAAAACTGTTTTTT
.	TRBV5-1	TRBJ1-5	CASSYGEGQPQHF	TGCGCCAGCAGCTATGGCGAGGGCCAGCCCCAGCATTTT
TRBD1	TRBV6-5	TRBJ2-2	CASSRDRDTGELFF	TGTGCCAGCAGTCGGGACAGGGACACCGGGGAGCTGTTTTTT
.	TRBV7-2	TRBJ2-1	CASSLARDSYNEQFF	TGTGCCAGCAGCTTAGCGCGGGATTCCTACAATGAGCAGTTCTTC
.	TRBV5-1	TRBJ1-6	CASSFTGFNNSPLHF	TGCGCCAGCAGCTTCACGGGGTTCAATAATTCACCCCTCCACTTT
.	TRBV7-9	TRBJ1-4	CASSLEAVNEKLFF	TGTGCCAGCAGCTTAGAGGCGGTTAATGAAAAACTGTTTTTT
TRBD2	TRBV19	TRBJ2-7	CASTLGEGLEQYF	TGTGCCAGTACCTTGGGGGAGGGCCTCGAGCAGTACTTC
.	TRBV7-3	TRBJ2-1	CASSFFPGGEQFF	TGTGCCAGCAGCTTCTTCCCCGGTGGTGAGCAGTTCTTC
TRBD2	TRBV30	TRBJ2-7	CAWSGGLATYEQYF	TGTGCCTGGAGCGGGGGACTAGCGACTTACGAGCAGTACTTC
TRBD2	TRBV7-9	TRBJ2-3	CAAGRTSGTRTDTQYF	TGTGCCGCAGGACGAACTAGCGGGACTAGGACAGATACGCAGTATTTT
.	TRBV5-4	TRBJ2-1	CASSSASAYNEQFF	TGTGCCAGCAGCTCGGCTAGCGCTTACAATGAGCAGTTCTTC
TRBD2	TRBV7-2	TRBJ2-2	CASSAIAGAVGELFF	TGTGCCAGCAGCGCGATAGCGGGAGCGGTCGGGGAGCTGTTTTTT
TRBD2	TRBV28	TRBJ2-3	CASSSGTITDTQYF	TGTGCCAGCAGTTCCGGGACTATCACAGATACGCAGTATTTT
TRBD2	TRBV5-4	TRBJ2-5	CASSYSGREETQYF	TGTGCCAGCAGTTATAGCGGGAGGGAAGAGACCCAGTACTTC
.	TRBV2	TRBJ2-3	CASIGGGLLRDTQYF	TGTGCCAGCATCGGAGGGGGACTATTGAGGGATACGCAGTATTTT
.	TRBV28	TRBJ2-5	CASSPQETQYF	TGTGCCAGCAGTCCGCAAGAGACCCAGTACTTC
TRBD2	TRBV6-6	TRBJ2-3	CASGGSGRAADTQYF	TGTGCCAGCGGGGGAAGCGGGAGGGCCGCAGATACGCAGTATTTT
.	TRBV19	TRBJ1-1	CASSAWQGGAFF	TGTGCCAGTAGTGCCTGGCAGGGAGGAGCTTTCTTT
TRBD2	TRBV5-1	TRBJ2-7	CASSRGDSGSYEQYF	TGCGCCAGCAGTAGGGGAGATAGCGGGAGTTACGAGCAGTACTTC